This T cell receptor (beta chain) was recovered during a study of spatial heterogeneity in lung cancer (dated by TCRdb to between 2018 and 2021). About the investigation overall: Samples were obtained from about 69 patients with early-stage, untreated non-small cell lung cancer from the lung TRACERx cohort. Follow-up PBMC samples were sequenced whenever the samples were available, and the median time to follow-up was two to three years after resection. Beta-chain transcripts were consistently detected in greater numbers than alpha-chain transcripts, which likely reflects a higher abundance of beta-chain transcripts. In the raw uncorrected reads, each unique combination of TCR and UMI appeared more than ten times on average. The study quantitatively compared TCR alpha and beta repertoires across multiple tumor regions, matched nontumor lung and blood in non-small cell lung cancer. TCR repertoire features were related to nonsynonymous mutation counts determined by whole-exome sequencing of tumor tissue. At surgery, hundreds of tumor regions, some 61 matched nontumor lung samples and a few dozen PBMC samples were TCR-sequenced for both alpha and beta chains.

Library preparation employed 5' RACE. TCRdb lists the instrument as NextSeq 500. In the TCR library protocol, a unique molecular identifier was attached to each TCR cDNA molecule so that PCR and sequencing errors could be corrected. The authors' analysis ran thus. TCR identification, UMI-based error correction and CDR3 extraction were performed with Decombinator tools. Expanded TCRs were defined as those above a frequency of 2 per 1,000, corresponding to the top 1% of the tumor frequency distribution. Rényi diversity was computed with the R vegan package after subsampling each repertoire 100 times to 5,000 TCRs. CDR3 similarity networks were built from amino acid triplet string-kernel similarity, with CDR3s being connected when pairwise similarity was above 0.82. TCRdb applied fastp at Q25 and MiXCR to the public reads, then kept only in-frame beta chains. Rows with one shared CDR3 protein collapse into an entry with the most common genes and DNA. Here the V and J calls rest on TCRdb's processing, not on the authors' analysis. The sample table lists about 50,000 distinct CDR3 sequences, roughly 8.1% of them with a count of one. Clones ranked in the top ten supply around 35% of the sample.

Overall study outcomes, separate from this receptor: Ubiquitous expanded tumor TCRs were detected in blood more often at tumor resection than at routine follow-up. Comparisons of baseline and follow-up blood repertoires included only 14 patients. Additional single-cell paired TCR alpha and beta sequencing was considered necessary to confirm, at a functional level, the hypothesis that regional TCRs recognize regional mutations.

The CDR3 spans 14 residues, from the cysteine through the phenylalanine. The retained sequence is limited to the CDR3, 42 bases, with the frame set at the first base. V drops 3 bases and J drops 1 base, leaving 9 bases in between. This clonotype is described as medium-sized (0.01 to 0.1%). It has no known antigen specificity. It has no much larger one-base neighbor in the sample; base qualities were not kept. The sample's time point label, in plain terms: blood at routine non-recurrence follow-up after resection. Without any cell sorting, TCR sequencing was performed on whole RNA extracted either from tumor and nontumor lung tissue or from cryopreserved PBMC samples. Only patients for whom sufficient RNA was available from at least two tumor regions were selected for TCR sequencing.

The chain links TRBV12-3 or TRBV12-4 with TRBJ1-1; no D segment can be confidently identified. The receptor comes from a female donor with early-stage non-small cell lung cancer. The material sequenced was PBMCs, taken at follow-up. DNA sequence: TGTGCCAGCAGTTTCCAGTATGAGAACACTGAAGCTTTCTTT. This sequence encodes CASSFQYENTEAFF.